Below, 29 T cell receptor beta chains from the same sample are listed, as sequenced in a study of blood T cell repertoires in COVID-19. Only in-frame clones appear in the TCRdb table, and some are missing; sequencing was by immunoSEQ multiplex PCR. This sample has over 250,000 clones, with 75% to 95% found just once. What was sequenced was peripheral blood. The receptors originated from a person in their late teens or twenties with COVID-19, enrolled during active disease.

This chain links TRBV7-2 with TRBJ1-2; 9 bases are shared with TRBD1. The length of the CDR3 is 17 residues. Germline-derived CDR1 and CDR2 are SGHTA and FQGNSA. Trimming removed 2 bases from V and 4 bases from J; junction bases left unmatched: 11. CDR3 sequence (DNA): TGTGCCAGCAGCTTATATTCCACAGGGGGCACTCTCTATGGCTACACCTTC. Its protein product is CASSLYSTGGTLYGYTF.

The chain is built from TRBV7-2 and TRBJ2-7; perhaps TRBD1 as D (5 bases). The CDR3 totals 15 residues. The germline V gene has CDR1 SGHTA and CDR2 FQGNSA. V shed 5 bases and J shed 6 bases, with 20 bases lying between them. The CDR3 DNA reads TGTGCCAGCAGCAACTACAGGTTGGAATCACTCGAGCAGTACTTC. This encodes CASSNYRLESLEQYF.

V usage is TRBV7-6 and J usage is TRBJ1-4; TRBD1 is a possible D gene (6 bases). The CDR3 covers 16 residues. Germline lookup yields CDR1 SGHVS and CDR2 FNYEAQ. Trimming removed 4 bases from V and 7 bases from J, with 19 bases in between. CDR3: CASSSKAGGGGEKLFF. CDR3 sequence (DNA): TGTGCCAGCAGCTCGAAGGCGGGGGGCGGCGGTGAAAAACTGTTTTTT.

The V and J genes are TRBV6-5 and TRBJ2-1; possible D gene TRBD2, 5 bases. V was trimmed by 2 bases and J by 12 bases, leaving 14 bases between them. The CDR3 is made up of 13 amino acids. Germline V gene lookup returns CDR1 MNHEY and CDR2 SVGAGI. CDR3 bases: TGTGCCAGCAGTTACAAAGACTACCCTTTGCAGTTCTTC. Its translation: CASSYKDYPLQFF.

The rearrangement links TRBV3-1 (or the pseudogene TRBV3-2) to TRBJ1-2; 7 bases are shared with TRBD1. Germline CDR1 and CDR2: LGHDT and YNNKEL (reference sequence). The CDR3 covers 16 residues. With 1 base clipped from V and 8 bases from J, the junction kept 13 bases outside the gene matches. The CDR3 bases are TGTGCCAGCAGCCAAGGGACAGGCCTTTTCATTGGGGGCTACACCTTC. Translating it yields CASSQGTGLFIGGYTF.

The V gene is TRBV7-8, the J gene TRBJ2-1, with 12 positions matching TRBD2. CDR1 SGHVS and CDR2 FQNEAQ come from the germline V gene. V trimming: 6 bases; J trimming: 8 bases; junction bases outside the gene matches: 8. This CDR3 spans 15 amino acids. CDR3 sequence reads: CASSSWTSGTDEQFF. CDR3 DNA sequence: TGTGCCAGCAGTTCCTGGACTAGCGGGACGGATGAGCAGTTCTTC.

This clone occurred once. The chain's CDR3 is CASSLDNRGFYGYTF. CDR3 sequence (DNA): TGTGCCAGCAGCTTAGATAACAGGGGGTTTTATGGCTACACCTTC. The chain combines TRBV7-9 with TRBJ1-2, with 8 bases fitting TRBD1. J gave up 5 bases and V 1 base, and 6 bases lay outside the gene matches. Germline V gene lookup returns CDR1 SEHNR and CDR2 FQNEAQ (reference sequence). This CDR3 comprises 15 residues.

The chain uses TRBV23-1 and TRBJ2-7; TRBD1 is a possible D gene (6 bases). TRBV23-1 carries the ORF label, with uncertain function. With 0 bases removed from V and 3 bases from J, the gap between germline ends came to 21 bases. This CDR3 has 18 residues. CDR3 amino acids: CASSQSAGVKITFYEQYF. The CDR3 region has the DNA TGCGCCAGCAGTCAATCGGCAGGGGTAAAAATTACGTTCTACGAGCAGTACTTC.

The CDR3 loop reads CAISDRGRTNEKLFF. Here the CDR3 DNA reads TGTGCCATCAGTGACAGGGGGCGTACTAATGAAAAACTGTTTTTT. V is TRBV10-3 and J is TRBJ1-4, with 8 positions matching TRBD1. There are 15 residues in the CDR3. The V and J ends lost 3 bases and 2 bases, in that order; junction bases with no gene match: 2. The V gene's germline CDR1 is ENHRY and CDR2 SYGVKD.

As DNA, the CDR3 is TGTGCCAGCACCCAGGGGACTAGAAAGACCCAGTACTTC. It codes for CASTQGTRKTQYF. V usage is TRBV6-6 and J usage is TRBJ2-5, with TRBD2 identical over 8 bases. The V and J ends lost 7 bases and 6 bases, in that order; junction bases with no gene match: 7. From germline, CDR1 is MNHNY and CDR2 SVGAGI (reference sequence). There are 13 residues in the CDR3.

The chain couples TRBV24-1 to TRBJ2-7; 10 positions match TRBD1. The CDR3 is made up of 17 amino acids. CDR1 is KGHDR, CDR2 SFDVKD, per germline. After removal of 5 bases from V and 0 bases from J, the junction contained 9 bases not matched to a gene. In DNA form, the CDR3 reads TGTGCCACCAGTGGTAGCCCGGGACAGGGGAACTCCTACGAGCAGTACTTC. Amino acids: CATSGSPGQGNSYEQYF.

The chain is built from TRBV2 and TRBJ2-2, with TRBD2 as a possible D gene (5 bases). V lost 6 bases and J lost 4, with 15 bases in between. Looked up from germline, CDR1 is SNHLY and CDR2 is FYNNEI. This CDR3 contains 15 residues. This chain's CDR3 is CASRAGSEGTGELFF. CDR3 nucleotides: TGTGCCAGCAGGGCGGGTAGCGAAGGCACCGGGGAGCTGTTTTTT. The full variable domain, rest sourced from reference TRBV2 and TRBJ2-2, is EPEVTQTPSHQVTQMGQEVILRCVPISNHLYFYWYRQILGQKVEFLVSFYNNEISEKSEIFDDQFSVERPDGSNFTLKIRSTKLEDSAMYFCASRAGSEGTGELFFGEGSRLTVL.

V usage is TRBV29-1 and J usage is TRBJ2-3; no clear D. The V gene's germline CDR1 is SQVTM and CDR2 ANQGSEA. The CDR3 sequence is 13 residues long. V gave up 4 bases and J gave up 0 bases, with 8 bases separating them. Written as DNA, the CDR3 is TGCAGCGTTGGATGGAGTAGCACAGATACGCAGTATTTT. It translates to CSVGWSSTDTQYF.

The CDR3 here is CASRIGETQYF. The CDR3 nucleotides read TGTGCCAGCAGGATCGGGGAGACCCAGTACTTC. The V gene is TRBV6-5, the J gene TRBJ2-5, with D hard to call. CDR3 length: 11 amino acids. V lost 6 bases and J 5 bases, leaving 7 bases between the germline ends. Germline V gene lookup returns CDR1 MNHEY and CDR2 SVGAGI.

The V gene is TRBV23-1, the J gene TRBJ2-7; TRBD2 agrees at 8 bases. TRBV23-1 is an ORF for which the function is uncertain. The V gene end was trimmed by 1 base and the J gene end by 1 base; junction bases not matched to a gene: 6. CDR3 length equals 16 residues. CDR3 DNA sequence: TGCGCCAGCAGTCAATGGGCTAGCGGGCCATCCTACGAGCAGTACTTC. It encodes CASSQWASGPSYEQYF.

This chain connects TRBV28 to TRBJ1-6; 9 bases align to TRBD1. This CDR3 comprises 16 residues. Trimming cost V 10 bases and J 8 bases; bases outside gene matches: 15. Germline V gene data show CDR1 as MDHEN and CDR2 as SYDVKM. The CDR3 DNA sequence: TGTGCCACCAGGCCCCCCGGGACAGGGAAGCATTCACCCCTCCACTTT. Translated, it gives CATRPPGTGKHSPLHF.

The chain recombines TRBV25-1 with TRBJ1-3; D perhaps matches TRBD1 (6 bases). This CDR3 has 14 amino acids. The V and J ends lost 6 bases and 0 bases respectively, with 9 bases between them. Germline CDR1 is MGHDK and CDR2 is SYGVNS. The CDR3 protein is CASRGQYSGNTIYF. The CDR3 DNA follows: TGTGCCAGCAGAGGACAGTACTCTGGAAACACCATATATTTT. Combining the CDR3 with reference TRBV25-1 and TRBJ1-3 gives the whole variable domain EADIYQTPRYLVIGTGKKITLECSQTMGHDKMYWYQQDPGMELHLIHYSYGVNSTEKGDLSSESTVSRIRTEHFPLTLESARPSHTSQYLCASRGQYSGNTIYFGEGSWLTVV.

The rearrangement links TRBV3-1 (or the pseudogene TRBV3-2) to TRBJ2-5; weak D call: TRBD2 (6 bases). Germline assignment: CDR1 LGHDT and CDR2 YNNKEL (reference sequence). V was pared by 6 bases and J by 4 bases, with 12 bases between. There are 13 residues in the CDR3. The CDR3 DNA reads TGTGCCAGCAGGATCCAGGGAGGAGAGACCCAGTACTTC. Encoded protein: CASRIQGGETQYF.

This chain joins TRBV13 and TRBJ2-7, with a possible D match to TRBD1 (5 bases). The germline V gene encodes CDR1 PRHDT and CDR2 FYEKMQ (reference sequence). The germline V and J ends were trimmed by 1 base and 2 bases, with 12 bases remaining between them. CDR3 length: 15 residues. The CDR3 DNA is TGTGCCAGCAGCTTAGTCGCGGACACTACCTACGAGCAGTACTTC. Amino acids: CASSLVADTTYEQYF.

The genes are TRBV14 and TRBJ2-2; 9 bases are shared with TRBD2. The length of the CDR3 is 15 residues. Germline V CDR1 and CDR2: SGHDN, FVKESK. V dropped 2 bases and J dropped 8; count of bases not matched to a gene: 6. This CDR3 reads CASSQTLAGVGELFF. CDR3 bases: TGTGCCAGCAGCCAAACTTTAGCGGGAGTGGGGGAGCTGTTTTTT. Full variable domain (missing parts from reference TRBV14 and TRBJ2-2): EAGVTQFPSHSVIEKGQTVTLRCDPISGHDNLYWYRRVMGKEIKFLLHFVKESKQDESGMPNNRFLAERTGGTYSTLKVQPAELEDSGVYFCASSQTLAGVGELFFGEGSRLTVL.

The rearrangement uses TRBV2 and TRBJ1-5, with 11 bases that match TRBD1. V lost 3 bases and J lost 6; bases outside the gene matches: 10. Germline V gives CDR1 SNHLY, CDR2 FYNNEI. The CDR3 covers 17 residues. CDR3 in amino acids: CASSDQDAGTGGQPQHF. DNA for the CDR3: TGTGCCAGCAGTGACCAAGACGCCGGGACAGGGGGTCAGCCCCAGCATTTT.

This clone has just a few counts. The rearrangement links TRBV14 to TRBJ2-5; 10 bases align to TRBD1. V lost 2 bases to trimming and J lost 4 bases; unmatched junction nucleotides: 7. The CDR3 consists of 16 residues. The germline CDR1 and CDR2 sequences are SGHDN and FVKESK. CDR3 sequence: CASSQFFRDRGETQYF. Written as DNA, the CDR3 is TGTGCCAGCAGCCAATTTTTCCGGGACAGGGGAGAGACCCAGTACTTC. The complete variable domain, with remaining parts taken from reference TRBV14 and TRBJ2-5, reads EAGVTQFPSHSVIEKGQTVTLRCDPISGHDNLYWYRRVMGKEIKFLLHFVKESKQDESGMPNNRFLAERTGGTYSTLKVQPAELEDSGVYFCASSQFFRDRGETQYFGPGTRLLVL.

The DNA for the CDR3 is TGTGCCAGTACCCCGGGGGGGGGAAGAGAGCAGTTCTTC. This gives the protein CASTPGGGREQFF. V is TRBV19 and J is TRBJ2-1; 8 bases agree with TRBD2. J lost 10 bases, V lost 7 bases, and 9 bases had no gene match. The CDR3 extends over 13 amino acids. Germline lookup yields CDR1 LNHDA and CDR2 SQIVND (reference sequence).

J is TRBJ2-1 and V is TRBV2, with 7 bases matching TRBD2. Trimming cost V 0 bases and J 10 bases; bases outside gene matches: 6. This CDR3 has 14 amino acids. Germline V gene sequence: CDR1 SNHLY, CDR2 FYNNEI. As DNA, the CDR3 is TGTGCCAGCAGTGAAGCTGGGGGGGTAGAGGAGCAGTTCTTC. Translated: CASSEAGGVEEQFF.

This clone has just a few counts. This chain connects TRBV5-1 to TRBJ2-2; possibly TRBD1 for D (6 bases). The CDR3 is 14 amino acids. V shed 3 bases and J shed 1 base, with 7 bases lying between them. Germline V gene data show CDR1 as SGHRS and CDR2 as YFSETQ. The CDR3 protein is CASSSTGNTGELFF. In DNA, the CDR3 is TGCGCCAGCAGCTCGACAGGGAACACCGGGGAGCTGTTTTTT.

The chain has TRBV5-1 and TRBJ1-1; no clear D. The CDR3 length is 13 residues. The germline gives CDR1 SGHRS, CDR2 YFSETQ. V was clipped by 4 bases and J by 0 bases, with 7 bases between them. CDR3 in DNA: TGCGCCAGCAGCCTCCGGGTGAACACTGAAGCTTTCTTT. This encodes CASSLRVNTEAFF.

This clone was observed a single time. This chain uses TRBV27 with TRBJ2-2; no definite D call. This CDR3 is 14 amino acids long. In germline, CDR1 is MNHEY, CDR2 SMNVEV (reference sequence). V dropped 4 bases and J dropped 0 bases, with 6 bases sitting between them. In nucleotides, the CDR3 is TGTGCCAGCAGTTATAGTTCGAACACCGGGGAGCTGTTTTTT. Translating gives CASSYSSNTGELFF.

This chain connects TRBV18 to TRBJ1-6; possibly TRBD1 for D (5 bases). The CDR3 covers 13 residues. Germline loops: CDR1 KGHSH, CDR2 LQKENI. Trimming left V 5 bases short and J 8 bases short, with 10 bases between. This CDR3 is CASSSQGDSPLHF. The DNA for the CDR3 is TGTGCCAGCTCATCGCAAGGGGATTCACCCCTCCACTTT.

This clone was seen only a few times. This chain connects TRBV2 to TRBJ1-1; 7 bases agree with TRBD1. This CDR3 is 17 amino acids long. V gave up 5 bases and J gave up 0 bases; unmatched junction bases: 12. Looked up from germline, CDR1 is SNHLY and CDR2 is FYNNEI. The CDR3 here is CASSTRDRPLMNTEAFF. For the CDR3, the DNA is TGTGCCAGCAGTACACGGGACAGACCCTTAATGAACACTGAAGCTTTCTTT.